This paragraph covers one TCR beta chain sequence. CDR1 SEHNR and CDR2 FQNEAQ come from the germline V gene (reference sequence). Trimming cost V 0 bases and J 3 bases, with 8 bases left between them. This CDR3 is 15 amino acids long. The sample originates from a study of cytomegalovirus exposure and HLA in healthy donors. The PCR made use of 60 Vbeta and 13 Jbeta primers. Sequencing used immunoSEQ multiplex PCR; TCRdb keeps in-frame clones, though not all of them. The table lists about 160,000 clones, under 80% of them singletons, with roughly 4.2% in the top ten. V gene TRBV7-9 combines with J gene TRBJ1-4; D is unclear. The TCR comes from a man in his forties or fifties in good health and CMV-seronegative. Sequencing was performed on PBMCs. CDR3 bases: TGTGCCAGCAGCTTAGCACTGGGAGCTAATGAAAAACTGTTTTTT. It yields the protein CASSLALGANEKLFF.